The subject of this entry is one T cell receptor beta chain. Using immunoSEQ multiplex PCR, the repertoire was profiled, and TCRdb retains in-frame clones only, with some absent. The repertoire holds roughly 160,000 clones, approximately 86% seen once, with roughly 7% in the top ten. This sample stems from a study of blood T cell repertoires in COVID-19. Study-wide background: Sample material is recorded as cDNA or gDNA derived from T cells, B-cell-depleted T cells, or PBMCs.

CDR3 size: 15 residues. V gave up 1 base and J gave up 4 bases; unmatched junction bases: 1. Germline V CDR1 and CDR2: LGHNA, YSLEER. The gene calls are TRBV4-3 and TRBJ1-4, with 9 bases aligning to TRBD1. The sequenced sample was peripheral blood. The sequence was obtained from a middle-aged man with active or convalescent COVID-19. The chain's CDR3 is CASSQGDRDNEKLFF. DNA of the CDR3: TGCGCCAGCAGCCAAGGGGACAGGGATAATGAAAAACTGTTTTTT.